These 10 T cell receptor beta chains originate from one sample sequenced in a study of shared clonotypes between healthy human individuals. Profiling relied on immunoSEQ multiplex PCR, and the TCRdb table lists in-frame clones only, not all of them. This sample carries about 2.2 million clones, about 93% of them seen once, and the ten largest clones take roughly 1.7%. CD45RO negativity and positive selection for CCR7 defined naive CD8 cells, a population that excluded terminally differentiated effector memory CD45RA+ cells. Sequenced: naive CD8+ T cells from PBMCs. The receptor source for this set is a man between 18 and 35 years old in good health. Some clones in this sample may be carry-over from other donors' samples.

In its sample, this clone was seen once. The V and J genes are TRBV2 and TRBJ2-7, with D possibly TRBD1 on 6 matching bases. The CDR3 runs 15 residues. Germline lookup yields CDR1 SNHLY and CDR2 FYNNEI. Trimming left V 1 base short and J 6 bases short, with 16 bases between. The CDR3 DNA is TGTGCCAGCAGTGAAGAGAATACAGGGATGGTCGAGCAGTACTTC. It codes for CASSEENTGMVEQYF. Using reference TRBV2 and TRBJ2-7 for the parts outside the CDR3, the full variable domain is EPEVTQTPSHQVTQMGQEVILRCVPISNHLYFYWYRQILGQKVEFLVSFYNNEISEKSEIFDDQFSVERPDGSNFTLKIRSTKLEDSAMYFCASSEENTGMVEQYFGPGTRLTVT.

The chain uses TRBV7-2 and TRBJ2-2, with 9 bases fitting TRBD2. J was trimmed by 5 bases and V by 5 bases; bases with no gene match: 9. CDR1 and CDR2 from the germline V gene are SGHTA and FQGNSA. This CDR3 contains 16 residues. CDR3 DNA: TGTGCCAGCAGCCCCCCTCGCGGGAGGGGAACCGGGGAGCTGTTTTTT. Protein sequence: CASSPPRGRGTGELFF. Together with reference TRBV7-2 and TRBJ2-2, the CDR3 gives the full variable domain: GAGVSQSPSNKVTEKGKDVELRCDPISGHTALYWYRQSLGQGLEFLIYFQGNSAPDKSGLPSDRFSAERTGGSVSTLTIQRTQQEDSAVYLCASSPPRGRGTGELFFGEGSRLTVL.

This CDR3 is CASSIGRNNEQFF. CDR3 nucleotide sequence: TGTGCCAGCAGCATCGGACGGAACAATGAGCAGTTCTTC. The rearrangement joins TRBV9 to TRBJ2-1; D is unclear. Germline loops: CDR1 SGDLS, CDR2 YYNGEE. Trimming removed 4 bases from V and 5 bases from J, with 10 bases in between. There are 13 residues in the CDR3.

As concerns this clone: The same CDR3 is also encoded by other DNA sequences in this sample. The J gene is TRBJ2-3, the V gene TRBV7-7; TRBD2 matches 12 bases. The ends lost 5 bases at V and 6 bases at J; junction bases unmatched: 6. This CDR3 is 15 amino acids long. Per germline, CDR1 SSHAT and CDR2 FNYEAQ (reference sequence). The CDR3 here is CASSLSGLAGDTQYF. The CDR3 nucleotides are TGTGCCAGCAGCCTGAGCGGACTAGCGGGGGATACGCAGTATTTT.

The chain joins TRBV11-2 to TRBJ2-3, with 7 bases lining up with TRBD1. V shed 5 bases, J shed 2 bases, and the junction held 7 bases outside the gene matches. Germline V gene data show CDR1 as SGHAT and CDR2 as FQNNGV. This CDR3 has 15 amino acids. In DNA, the CDR3 is TGTGCCAGCAGCGGAAGACAGGGTGTCACAGATACGCAGTATTTT. As protein: CASSGRQGVTDTQYF.

The chain recombines TRBV27 with TRBJ2-7, with D hard to call. V was pared by 3 bases and J by 2 bases, with 11 bases between. Germline assignment: CDR1 MNHEY and CDR2 SMNVEV (reference sequence). This CDR3 contains 14 residues. For the CDR3, the DNA is TGTGCCAGCAGTTTGACCGGGCAGACCTACGAGCAGTACTTC. Its protein is CASSLTGQTYEQYF.

For this clone: Additional DNA sequences in this sample encode the identical CDR3. The rearrangement joins TRBV7-9 to TRBJ2-7; D not certain. CDR3 length equals 12 residues. Germline V gene data show CDR1 as SEHNR and CDR2 as FQNEAQ (reference sequence). V was clipped by 5 bases and J by 7 bases, with 12 bases between them. The CDR3 DNA sequence: TGTGCCAGCAGCCAAGATCGTGGGGAGCAGTACTTC. Its translation: CASSQDRGEQYF.

The chain couples TRBV7-2 to TRBJ2-7, with no clear D. Trimming took 6 bases from V and 4 from J, leaving 25 bases between them. The CDR3 is made up of 17 amino acids. The germline V gene encodes CDR1 SGHTA and CDR2 FQGNSA. The CDR3 nucleotides read TGTGCCAGCAGGCGTCGTGGACCTCCTCCCCCTCATTACGAGCAGTACTTC. Its translation: CASRRRGPPPPHYEQYF.

Note on this clone: An end of the junction does not agree with germline; a read error may underlie this. The V and J genes are TRBV10-2 and TRBJ2-7, with 9 bases aligning to TRBD1. Germline CDR1 WSHSY, CDR2 SAAADI. The CDR3 contains 14 residues. CDR3 region: CASNPGTGTHEQYF. The CDR3, as DNA: TGCGCCAGCAATCCCGGGACAGGGACCCACGAGCAGTACTTT.

The chain carries TRBV7-2 and TRBJ2-5; a weak D match, TRBD1 (6 bases). CDR3 length equals 14 residues. Germline-derived CDR1 and CDR2 are SGHTA and FQGNSA. The V and J ends lost 1 base and 5 bases respectively, with 11 bases between them. The CDR3 bases are TGTGCCAGCAGCTTAGTTGGGGGCCTGGAGACCCAGTACTTC. It codes for CASSLVGGLETQYF.